One sample yielded the 23 T cell receptor beta chains listed below, sequenced in a study of blood T cell repertoires in COVID-19. Data came from immunoSEQ multiplex PCR; TCRdb stores just in-frame clones and leaves some out. Among 20,000 or so clones, around 90% were seen once, and the ten largest hold around 5.5%. The sample was peripheral blood. These receptors came from a human donor in a cohort sampled during active COVID-19.

The rearrangement joins TRBV19 to TRBJ2-2, with 13 nucleotides matching TRBD2. The V segment lost 4 bases and the J segment 5 bases; nucleotides outside the gene matches: 4. The CDR3 extends over 16 amino acids. CDR1 and CDR2 (germline): LNHDA, SQIVND (reference sequence). CDR3 in DNA: TGTGCCAGTAGTACCACTAGCGGGAGGGTAACCGGGGAGCTGTTTTTT. This translates into CASSTTSGRVTGELFF.

V and J are TRBV9 and TRBJ2-1; TRBD2 aligns across 14 bases. The CDR3 runs to 17 residues. CDR1 and CDR2 (germline): SGDLS, YYNGEE. Trimming removed 3 bases from V and 4 bases from J; junction bases left unmatched: 6. The CDR3 DNA sequence: TGTGCCAGCAGCGGCGGGACTAGCGGGAGTCCGTACAATGAGCAGTTCTTC. This sequence encodes CASSGGTSGSPYNEQFF.

The chain employs TRBV2 and TRBJ1-1, with a weak D call TRBD1 (5 bases). Trimming took off 8 bases at V and 4 bases at J, with 14 bases between the two ends. The CDR3 covers 13 residues. Germline CDR1 and CDR2: SNHLY and FYNNEI. CDR3 sequence: CASAFGGGTEAFF. CDR3 DNA: TGTGCCAGCGCATTCGGGGGGGGCACTGAAGCTTTCTTT. Full variable domain (missing parts from reference TRBV2 and TRBJ1-1): EPEVTQTPSHQVTQMGQEVILRCVPISNHLYFYWYRQILGQKVEFLVSFYNNEISEKSEIFDDQFSVERPDGSNFTLKIRSTKLEDSAMYFCASAFGGGTEAFFGQGTRLTVV.

The chain is built from TRBV5-1 and TRBJ2-7; no definite D call. The V gene's germline CDR1 is SGHRS and CDR2 YFSETQ. The CDR3 sequence is 15 residues long. With 0 bases removed from V and 0 bases from J, the gap between germline ends came to 10 bases. DNA for the CDR3: TGCGCCAGCAGCTTGGGCAGGCAAAGCTCCTACGAGCAGTACTTC. It specifies CASSLGRQSSYEQYF. The full variable domain, rest sourced from reference TRBV5-1 and TRBJ2-7, is KAGVTQTPRYLIKTRGQQVTLSCSPISGHRSVSWYQQTPGQGLQFLFEYFSETQRNKGNFPGRFSGRQFSNSRSEMNVSTLELGDSALYLCASSLGRQSSYEQYFGPGTRLTVT.

The gene calls are TRBV6-5 and TRBJ1-1; D is unresolved. The V end was cut by 2 bases, the J end by 7 bases, with 14 bases between. This CDR3 contains 14 residues. CDR1 and CDR2 from the germline V gene are MNHEY and SVGAGI. The CDR3 here is CASSYDLDTSEAFF. The CDR3 DNA reads as TGTGCCAGCAGTTACGACCTCGACACTAGTGAAGCTTTCTTT.

The chain recombines TRBV28 with TRBJ1-1, with 9 bases fitting TRBD1. With V trimmed by 5 bases and J by 11 bases, 9 bases remained unmatched. This CDR3 has 13 amino acids. Germline V CDR1 and CDR2: MDHEN, SYDVKM. The CDR3 nucleotides read TGTGCCAGCAGTCTTACAGGGGGCGCAAGGGCTTTCTTT. Its translation: CASSLTGGARAFF.

The chain is built from TRBV4-1 and TRBJ2-1, with TRBD2 matching 10 bases. J lost 0 bases, V lost 4 bases, and 0 bases had no gene match. Germline V CDR1 and CDR2: MGHRA, YSYEKL. This CDR3 region has 15 residues. CDR3 residues: CASSRLAGSYNEQFF. The CDR3 DNA is TGCGCCAGCAGCCGACTAGCGGGCTCCTACAATGAGCAGTTCTTC.

The chain employs TRBV28 and TRBJ2-1; 13 bases are a match to TRBD2. Unmatched junction bases numbered 5, after V lost 4 bases and J lost 2 bases. CDR1 MDHEN and CDR2 SYDVKM come from the germline V gene. The CDR3 contains 17 residues. This chain's CDR3 is CASSSGTSGITYNEQFF. In DNA, the CDR3 is TGTGCCAGCAGTTCAGGGACTAGCGGGATAACCTACAATGAGCAGTTCTTC.

This clone is labeled medium-sized (0.01 to 0.1%). The chain is built from TRBV7-8 and TRBJ2-1; maybe TRBD2 (6 bases). This CDR3 has 17 amino acids. CDR1 and CDR2 from the germline V gene are SGHVS and FQNEAQ. The ends were cut back, 5 bases at V and 4 bases at J, with 21 bases in the middle. CDR3 in DNA: TGTGCCAGCAGCCCCTCTGGGGGGAGCGGAAATTACAATGAGCAGTTCTTC. As protein: CASSPSGGSGNYNEQFF.

The chain couples TRBV7-2 to TRBJ2-7; tentatively, D is TRBD1 (5 bases). V was shortened by 4 bases and J by 9 bases, with 19 bases between the two germline ends. The germline CDR1 and CDR2 sequences are SGHTA and FQGNSA. The CDR3 totals 14 residues. The CDR3 DNA reads TGTGCCAGCAGCTCCGAACCGACAGACCTCAGGCAGTACTTC. Amino acids: CASSSEPTDLRQYF.

In this sample, this clone turned up a few times. CDR3 protein: CASSPSLRVGGNQPQHF. The CDR3 bases are TGTGCCAGCAGTCCCTCGCTGAGGGTCGGGGGCAATCAGCCCCAGCATTTT. The chain couples TRBV28 to TRBJ1-5; no clear D gene. CDR1 is MDHEN, CDR2 SYDVKM, per germline. Trimming pared 5 bases from V and 2 bases from J, leaving 19 bases between. This CDR3 has 17 amino acids. Filled out from reference TRBV28 and TRBJ1-5, the complete variable domain reads DVKVTQSSRYLVKRTGEKVFLECVQDMDHENMFWYRQDPGLGLRLIYFSYDVKMKEKGDIPEGYSVSREKKERFSLILESASTNQTSMYLCASSPSLRVGGNQPQHFGDGTRLSIL.

This clone was recorded only once. The J gene is TRBJ1-1, the V gene TRBV5-1; tentative D call: TRBD1 (6 bases). The germline V gene has CDR1 SGHRS and CDR2 YFSETQ. The V gene lost 0 bases and the J gene lost 5 bases, with 8 bases spanning the gap. The CDR3 covers 13 residues. CDR3 sequence reads: CASSLVDSTEAFF. In DNA, the CDR3 is TGCGCCAGCAGCTTGGTGGACAGTACTGAAGCTTTCTTT.

J is TRBJ1-2 and V is TRBV10-3, with a possible D match to TRBD1 (5 bases). CDR3 size: 15 residues. Germline loops: CDR1 ENHRY, CDR2 SYGVKD. Trimming shortened V by 6 bases and J by 4 bases, and 18 bases separated the two germline ends. In DNA form, the CDR3 reads TGTGCCATCAGCGATCCGATGGGGGGTGGCTATGGCTACACCTTC. Translating gives CAISDPMGGGYGYTF.

The genes are TRBV5-4 and TRBJ2-1; D is undetermined. The CDR3 runs 15 residues. CDR1 is SGHNT, CDR2 YYREEE, per germline (reference sequence). V was pared by 4 bases and J by 1 base, with 12 bases between. CDR3 in DNA: TGTGCCAGCAGCCCGACTTCGACTTCCTACAATGAGCAGTTCTTC. This encodes CASSPTSTSYNEQFF. Full variable domain (rest looked up from reference TRBV5-4 and TRBJ2-1): ETGVTQSPTHLIKTRGQQVTLRCSSQSGHNTVSWYQQALGQGPQFIFQYYREEENGRGNFPPRFSGLQFPNYSSELNVNALELDDSALYLCASSPTSTSYNEQFFGPGTRLTVL.

This clone was observed a single time. The rearrangement links TRBV19 to TRBJ2-7; 9 bases align to TRBD2. V shed 3 bases and J 0 bases; nucleotides not matched to a gene: 12. The germline gives CDR1 LNHDA, CDR2 SQIVND (reference sequence). The CDR3 consists of 18 residues. The CDR3 sequence: CASSIFIISGSSSYEQYF. The DNA for the CDR3 is TGTGCCAGTAGTATTTTCATCATTAGCGGGAGCAGCTCCTACGAGCAGTACTTC.

J is TRBJ2-1 and V is TRBV16, with TRBD1 as a possible D gene (5 bases). Germline lookup yields CDR1 KGHSY and CDR2 FQNENV. The V end lost 2 bases, the J end lost 12 bases, and 14 bases lay between the germline ends. CDR3 length: 13 residues. CDR3: CASSQRYRYSQFF. CDR3 bases: TGTGCCAGCAGCCAAAGGTACAGGTATTCGCAGTTCTTC. Drawing the rest from reference TRBV16 and TRBJ2-1, the complete variable domain is GEEVAQTPKHLVRGEGQKAKLYCAPIKGHSYVFWYQQVLKNEFKFLISFQNENVFDETGMPKERFSAKCLPNSPCSLEIQATKLEDSAVYFCASSQRYRYSQFFGPGTRLTVL.

The J gene is TRBJ2-7, the V gene TRBV7-6; the match to TRBD2 covers 8 bases. Germline V gene data show CDR1 as SGHVS and CDR2 as FNYEAQ. Trimming at V came to 1 base and at J to 6 bases, leaving 8 bases not matched to a gene. The CDR3 has 15 residues. This CDR3 is CASSLEAGGYIEQYF. DNA of the CDR3: TGTGCCAGCAGCTTAGAGGCGGGGGGCTATATCGAGCAGTACTTC.

This rearrangement joins TRBV30 to TRBJ2-1; 8 bases are shared with TRBD1. This CDR3 comprises 18 residues. V trimming: 0 bases; J trimming: 5 bases; junction bases outside the gene matches: 15. Germline V gene lookup returns CDR1 GTSNPN and CDR2 SVGIG (reference sequence). This CDR3 is CAWSVQPAPGQENNEQFF. CDR3 DNA: TGTGCCTGGAGTGTACAACCAGCCCCGGGACAGGAGAACAATGAGCAGTTCTTC.

The V call is TRBV11-3, the J call TRBJ2-7; 8 positions agree with TRBD1. The CDR3 length is 14 residues. Germline V gene sequence: CDR1 SGHNT, CDR2 YENEEA. V shed 9 bases and J 0 bases; nucleotides not matched to a gene: 7. CDR3 region: CASARDRTSYEQYF. The CDR3 DNA reads as TGTGCCAGTGCCCGGGACAGGACCTCCTACGAGCAGTACTTC.

This rearrangement joins TRBV3-1 (or the pseudogene TRBV3-2) to TRBJ2-1; 7 bases are a match to TRBD2. The CDR3 is made up of 16 amino acids. Germline values: CDR1 LGHDT, CDR2 YNNKEL (reference sequence). Trimming removed 1 base from V and 2 bases from J; junction bases left unmatched: 5. The CDR3 loop reads CASSQGSLAAYNEQFF. The DNA of the CDR3 is TGTGCCAGCAGCCAAGGTAGCCTAGCGGCCTACAATGAGCAGTTCTTC.

The CDR3 coding sequence is TGTGCCAGCAGTGAACAAACTATTAGCAATCAGCCCCAGCATTTT. Translating gives CASSEQTISNQPQHF. This chain joins TRBV6-1 and TRBJ1-5; D uncertain. V lost 2 bases and J lost 0, with 8 bases in between. The length of the CDR3 is 15 residues. CDR1 and CDR2 (germline): MNHNS, SASEGT.

The chain uses TRBV15 and TRBJ2-7; 9 bases agree with TRBD2. This CDR3 spans 17 amino acids. J gave up 4 bases and V 0 bases, and 10 bases lay outside the gene matches. Germline CDR1 LNHNV, CDR2 YYDKDF (reference sequence). The CDR3 region has the DNA TGTGCCACCAGCAGAGATAAAGGCGGGAGGGCCTGGTACGAGCAGTACTTC. Translation gives CATSRDKGGRAWYEQYF. Drawing the rest from reference TRBV15 and TRBJ2-7, the complete variable domain is DAMVIQNPRYQVTQFGKPVTLSCSQTLNHNVMYWYQQKSSQAPKLLFHYYDKDFNNEADTPDNFQSRRPNTSFCFLDIRSPGLGDTAMYLCATSRDKGGRAWYEQYFGPGTRLTVT.

J is TRBJ1-4 and V is TRBV15; D possibly corresponds to TRBD1 (5 bases). The V and J ends lost 3 bases and 17 bases respectively, with 19 bases between them. The germline CDR1 and CDR2 sequences are LNHNV and YYDKDF (reference sequence). The CDR3 is 13 residues long. The CDR3 nucleotides are TGTGCCACCAGCAGGTCCCCAGAACGGAGGGGTTTTTTT. Its translation: CATSRSPERRGFF.